This TCR beta chain was captured by sequencing in a study of spatial heterogeneity in lung cancer. Looking at the study overall: Beta-chain sequences were consistently detected more often than alpha-chain sequences. A strong correlation was found between TCR transcript counts in tumor regions and a T cell module score derived from matched bulk RNA-seq. Findings and caveats of the study: The number of expanded tumor alpha and beta chains correlated with mutation number.

Regarding time point: sample taken at primary tumor resection. TCRs were sequenced from unsorted whole RNA of tumor, nontumor lung or PBMC. This clonotype is termed medium-sized. Its antigen is not identified. This beta chain appears as a stray read in a library generated for alpha chains; its size is not informative. The CDR3 runs to 16 residues. Germline V gives CDR1 KGHDR, CDR2 SFDVKD. With 3 bases removed from V and 5 bases from J, the gap between germline ends came to 19 bases. Single TCR cDNA molecules each had their own unique molecular identifier. MiXCR was run by TCRdb on the 5' RACE reads, yielding one entry per CDR3 protein. The sample carries several thousand distinct CDR3 sequences, 9.4% recorded once.

The sequenced sample was lung tumor tissue, obtained at surgery. This sequence originates from a male donor with early-stage non-small cell lung cancer. The V and J genes are TRBV24-1 and TRBJ2-7; TRBD2 is a possible D gene (6 bases). Written as DNA, the CDR3 is TGTGCCACCAGTGATGGGAGGCAGGTCGGGGTGAACGAGCAGTACTTC. Translation gives CATSDGRQVGVNEQYF.